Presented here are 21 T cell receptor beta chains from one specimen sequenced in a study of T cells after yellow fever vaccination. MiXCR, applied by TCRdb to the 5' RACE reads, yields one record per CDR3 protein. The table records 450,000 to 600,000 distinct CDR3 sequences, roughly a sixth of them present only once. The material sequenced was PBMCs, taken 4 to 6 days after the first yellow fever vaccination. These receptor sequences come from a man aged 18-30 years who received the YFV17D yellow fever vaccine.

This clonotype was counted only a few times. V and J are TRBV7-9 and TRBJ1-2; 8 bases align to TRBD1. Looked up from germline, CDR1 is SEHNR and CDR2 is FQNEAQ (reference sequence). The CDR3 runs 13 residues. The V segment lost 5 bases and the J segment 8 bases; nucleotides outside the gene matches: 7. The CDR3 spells CASSPGGFSGYTF. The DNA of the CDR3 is TGTGCCAGCAGCCCAGGGGGCTTCTCCGGCTACACCTTC.

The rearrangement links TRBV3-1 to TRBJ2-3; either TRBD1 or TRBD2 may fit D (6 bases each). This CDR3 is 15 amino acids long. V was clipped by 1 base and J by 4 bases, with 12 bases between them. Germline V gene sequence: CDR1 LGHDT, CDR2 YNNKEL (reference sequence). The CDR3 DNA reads TGTGCCAGCAGCCAAGGGAGGGGGTGGGCAGATACGCAGTATTTT. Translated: CASSQGRGWADTQYF.

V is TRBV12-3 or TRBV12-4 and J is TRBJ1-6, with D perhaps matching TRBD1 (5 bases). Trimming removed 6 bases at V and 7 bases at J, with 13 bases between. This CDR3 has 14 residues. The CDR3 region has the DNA TGTGCCAGCAGCCCGAGACAGTCCAATTCACCCCTCCACTTT. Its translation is CASSPRQSNSPLHF.

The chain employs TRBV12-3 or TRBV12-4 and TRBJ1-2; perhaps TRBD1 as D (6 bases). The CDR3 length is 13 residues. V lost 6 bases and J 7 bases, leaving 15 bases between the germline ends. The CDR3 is CASSPAGAGGYTF. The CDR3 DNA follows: TGTGCCAGCAGCCCCGCGGGGGCGGGTGGCTACACCTTC.

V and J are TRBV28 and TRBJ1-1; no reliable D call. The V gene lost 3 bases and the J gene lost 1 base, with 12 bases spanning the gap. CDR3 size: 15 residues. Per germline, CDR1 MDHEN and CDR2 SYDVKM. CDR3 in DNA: TGTGCCAGCAGTTTTGCCACCCTCCCGAACACTGAAGCTTTCTTT. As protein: CASSFATLPNTEAFF.

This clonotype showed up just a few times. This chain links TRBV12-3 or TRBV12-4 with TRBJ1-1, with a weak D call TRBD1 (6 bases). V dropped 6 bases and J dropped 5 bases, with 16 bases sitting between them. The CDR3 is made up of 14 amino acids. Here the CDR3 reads CASSPGLRGTEAFF. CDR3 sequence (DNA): TGTGCCAGCAGCCCAGGGCTAAGGGGGACTGAAGCTTTCTTT.

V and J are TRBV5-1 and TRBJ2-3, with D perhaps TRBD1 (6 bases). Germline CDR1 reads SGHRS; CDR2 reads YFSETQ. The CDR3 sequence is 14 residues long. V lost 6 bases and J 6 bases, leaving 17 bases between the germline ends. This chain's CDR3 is CASTAGESGDTQYF. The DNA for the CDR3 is TGCGCCAGCACCGCAGGGGAGAGTGGTGATACGCAGTATTTT.

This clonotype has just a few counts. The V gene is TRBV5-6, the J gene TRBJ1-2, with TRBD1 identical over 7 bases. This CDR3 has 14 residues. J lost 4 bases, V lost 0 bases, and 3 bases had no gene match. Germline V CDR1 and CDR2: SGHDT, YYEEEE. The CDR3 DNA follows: TGTGCCAGCAGCTTGGTTGGGACAGCCTATGGCTACACCTTC. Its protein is CASSLVGTAYGYTF.

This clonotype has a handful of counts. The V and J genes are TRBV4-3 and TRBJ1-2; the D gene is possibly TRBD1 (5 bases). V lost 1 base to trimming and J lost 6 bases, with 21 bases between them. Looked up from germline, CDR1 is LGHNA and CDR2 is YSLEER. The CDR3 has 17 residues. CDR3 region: CASSQVPTVKRTDGYTF. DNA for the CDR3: TGCGCCAGCAGCCAAGTACCGACAGTCAAGAGAACAGATGGCTACACCTTC.

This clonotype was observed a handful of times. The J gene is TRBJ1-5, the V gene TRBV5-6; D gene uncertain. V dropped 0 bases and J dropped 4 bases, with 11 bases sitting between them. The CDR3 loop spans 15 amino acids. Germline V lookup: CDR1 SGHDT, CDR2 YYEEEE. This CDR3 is CASSLGGPSNQPQHF. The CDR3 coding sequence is TGTGCCAGCAGCTTGGGCGGTCCTTCTAATCAGCCCCAGCATTTT.

CDR3 residues: CASSEQQGSSYNSPLHF. CDR3 DNA sequence: TGTGCCAGCTCAGAACAACAGGGAAGCTCCTATAATTCACCCCTCCACTTT. This sequence joins TRBV18 and TRBJ1-6; tentatively, D is TRBD1 (6 bases). In germline, CDR1 is KGHSH, CDR2 LQKENI. The CDR3 sequence is 17 residues long. V dropped 5 bases and J dropped 0 bases, with 14 bases sitting between them.

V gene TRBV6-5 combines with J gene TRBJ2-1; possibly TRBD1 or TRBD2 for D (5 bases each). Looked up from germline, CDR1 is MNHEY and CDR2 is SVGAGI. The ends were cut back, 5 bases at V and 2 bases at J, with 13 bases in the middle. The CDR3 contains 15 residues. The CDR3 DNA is TGTGCCAGCAGTATGGGACCATCCCCCTACAATGAGCAGTTCTTC. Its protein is CASSMGPSPYNEQFF.

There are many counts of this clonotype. As DNA, the CDR3 is TGTGCCAGCAGTCTGACTTCCGGGGCTTACGAGCAGTACTTC. Protein: CASSLTSGAYEQYF. The genes are TRBV27 and TRBJ2-7; D might be TRBD1 or TRBD2, each matching 5 bases. The germline V and J ends were trimmed by 5 bases and 4 bases, with 15 bases remaining between them. In germline, CDR1 is MNHEY, CDR2 SMNVEV (reference sequence). This CDR3 comprises 14 residues.

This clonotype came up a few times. The CDR3 bases are TGTGCCAGCAGCTTATCGGCCGGGGAAAAACTGTTTTTT. Translation: CASSLSAGEKLFF. The V gene is TRBV7-3, the J gene TRBJ1-4; D gene uncertain. V was pared by 2 bases and J by 8 bases, with 9 bases between. The germline V gene encodes CDR1 SGHTA and CDR2 FQGTGA. The CDR3 has 13 residues.

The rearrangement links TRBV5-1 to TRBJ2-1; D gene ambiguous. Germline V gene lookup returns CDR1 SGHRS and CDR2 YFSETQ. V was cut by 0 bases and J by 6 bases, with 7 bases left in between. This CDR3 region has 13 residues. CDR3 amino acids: CASSLAPGNEQFF. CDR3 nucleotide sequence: TGCGCCAGCAGCTTGGCCCCTGGCAATGAGCAGTTCTTC.

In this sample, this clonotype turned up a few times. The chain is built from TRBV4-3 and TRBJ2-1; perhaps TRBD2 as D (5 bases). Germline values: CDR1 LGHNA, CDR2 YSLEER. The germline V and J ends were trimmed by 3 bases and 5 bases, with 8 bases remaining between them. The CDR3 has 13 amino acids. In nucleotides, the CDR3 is TGCGCCAGCAGCCAGGAACTAGACAATGAGCAGTTCTTC. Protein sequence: CASSQELDNEQFF.

CDR3 nucleotide sequence: TGCGCCAGCAGCCAAAATATAGGGGGTTTTGCGGCAGATACGCAGTATTTT. Translated: CASSQNIGGFAADTQYF. This chain joins TRBV4-3 and TRBJ2-3; a possible D gene is TRBD1 (6 bases). From germline, CDR1 is LGHNA and CDR2 YSLEER. The V end lost 2 bases, the J end lost 4 bases, and 19 bases lay between the germline ends. The CDR3 sequence is 17 residues long.

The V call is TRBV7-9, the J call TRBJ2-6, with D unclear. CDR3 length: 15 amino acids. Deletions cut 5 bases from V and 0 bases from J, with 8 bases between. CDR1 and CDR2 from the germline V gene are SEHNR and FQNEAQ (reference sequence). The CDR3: CASSRPVSGANVLTF. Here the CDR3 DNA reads TGTGCCAGCAGCCGTCCGGTCTCTGGGGCCAACGTCCTGACTTTC.

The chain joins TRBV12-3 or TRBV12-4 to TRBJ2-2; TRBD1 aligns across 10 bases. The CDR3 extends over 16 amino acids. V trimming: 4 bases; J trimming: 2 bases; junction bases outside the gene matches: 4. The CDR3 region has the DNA TGTGCCAGCAGTTCCGGGACAGGGGCCAACACCGGGGAGCTGTTTTTT. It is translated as CASSSGTGANTGELFF.

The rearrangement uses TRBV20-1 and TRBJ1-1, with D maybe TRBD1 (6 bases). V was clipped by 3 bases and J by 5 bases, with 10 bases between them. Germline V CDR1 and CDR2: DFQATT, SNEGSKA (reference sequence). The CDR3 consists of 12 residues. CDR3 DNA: TGCAGTGCTAGTGGGGGCAGGACTGAAGCTTTCTTT. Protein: CSASGGRTEAFF.

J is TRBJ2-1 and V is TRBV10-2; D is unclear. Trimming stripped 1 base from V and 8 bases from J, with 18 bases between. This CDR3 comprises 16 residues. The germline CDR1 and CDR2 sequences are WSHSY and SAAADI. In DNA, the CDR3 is TGCGCCAGCAGTGAGTACCCGAAAGGATCGCACGATGAGCAGTTCTTC. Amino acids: CASSEYPKGSHDEQFF.